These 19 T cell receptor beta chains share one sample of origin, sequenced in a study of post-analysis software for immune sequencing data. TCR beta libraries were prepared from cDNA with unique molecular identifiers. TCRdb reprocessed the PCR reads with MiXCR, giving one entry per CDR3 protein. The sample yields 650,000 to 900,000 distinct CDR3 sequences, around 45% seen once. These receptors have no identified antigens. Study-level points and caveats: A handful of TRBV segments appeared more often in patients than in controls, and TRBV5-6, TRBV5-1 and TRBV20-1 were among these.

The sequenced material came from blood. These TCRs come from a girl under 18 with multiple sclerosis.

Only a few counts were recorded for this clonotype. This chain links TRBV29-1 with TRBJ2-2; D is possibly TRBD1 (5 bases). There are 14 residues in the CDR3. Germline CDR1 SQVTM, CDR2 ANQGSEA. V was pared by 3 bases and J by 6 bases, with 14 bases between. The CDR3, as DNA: TGCAGCGTTGAGGTGGACATTCTCGCCGGGGAGCTGTTTTTT. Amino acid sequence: CSVEVDILAGELFF.

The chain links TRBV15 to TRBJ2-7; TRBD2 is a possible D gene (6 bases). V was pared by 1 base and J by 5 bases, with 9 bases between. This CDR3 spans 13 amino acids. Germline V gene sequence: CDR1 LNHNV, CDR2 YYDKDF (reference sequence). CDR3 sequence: CATSRGGGDEQYF. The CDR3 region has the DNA TGTGCCACCAGCAGAGGGGGCGGGGACGAGCAGTACTTC.

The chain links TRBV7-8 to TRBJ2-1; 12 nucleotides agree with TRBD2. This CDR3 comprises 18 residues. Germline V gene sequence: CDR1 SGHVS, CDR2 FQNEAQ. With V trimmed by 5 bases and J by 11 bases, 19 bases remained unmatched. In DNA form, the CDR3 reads TGTGCCAGCAGCCCCGGACTAGCGGGAAGGTCTACTACAAATAAGCAGTTCTTC. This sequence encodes CASSPGLAGRSTTNKQFF.

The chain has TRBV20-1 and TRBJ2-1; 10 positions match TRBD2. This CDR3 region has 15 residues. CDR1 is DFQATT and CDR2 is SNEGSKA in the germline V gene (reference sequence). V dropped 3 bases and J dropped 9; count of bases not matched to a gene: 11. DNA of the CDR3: TGCAGTGCTAGCACGGGCCTAGCGGGAGTGGGTGAGCAGTTCTTC. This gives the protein CSASTGLAGVGEQFF.

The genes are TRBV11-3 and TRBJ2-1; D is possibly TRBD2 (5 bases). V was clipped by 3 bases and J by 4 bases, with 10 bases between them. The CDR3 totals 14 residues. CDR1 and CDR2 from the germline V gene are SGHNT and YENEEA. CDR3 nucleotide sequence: TGTGCCAGCAGCTTGAGGCGGGTATACAATGAGCAGTTCTTC. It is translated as CASSLRRVYNEQFF.

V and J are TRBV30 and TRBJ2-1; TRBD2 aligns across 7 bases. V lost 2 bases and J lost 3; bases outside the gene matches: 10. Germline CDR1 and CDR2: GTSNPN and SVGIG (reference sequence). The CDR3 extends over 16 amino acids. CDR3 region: CAWSPWGEGLYNEQFF. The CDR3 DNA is TGTGCCTGGAGTCCTTGGGGGGAGGGCCTCTACAATGAGCAGTTCTTC.

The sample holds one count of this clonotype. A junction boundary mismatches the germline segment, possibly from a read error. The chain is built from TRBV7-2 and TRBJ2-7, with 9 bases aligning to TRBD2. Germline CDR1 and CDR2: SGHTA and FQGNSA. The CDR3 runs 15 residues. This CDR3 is CASSLGGTSFYELYF. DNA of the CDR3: TGTGCCAGCAGCTTAGGAGGGACTAGCTTCTACGAGCTGTACTTC.

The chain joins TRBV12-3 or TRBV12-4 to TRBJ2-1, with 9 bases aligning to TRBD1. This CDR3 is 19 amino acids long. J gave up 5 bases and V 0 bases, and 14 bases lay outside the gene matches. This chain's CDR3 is CASSLARLTGGFLDNEQFF. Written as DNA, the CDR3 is TGTGCCAGCAGTTTAGCAAGACTGACAGGGGGTTTTTTGGACAATGAGCAGTTCTTC.

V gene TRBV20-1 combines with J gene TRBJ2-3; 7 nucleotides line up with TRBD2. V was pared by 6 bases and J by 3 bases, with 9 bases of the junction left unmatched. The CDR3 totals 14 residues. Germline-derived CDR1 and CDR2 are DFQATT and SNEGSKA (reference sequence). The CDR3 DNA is TGCAGTGCGCGGGGAGGGAGGACGACAGATACGCAGTATTTT. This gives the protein CSARGGRTTDTQYF.

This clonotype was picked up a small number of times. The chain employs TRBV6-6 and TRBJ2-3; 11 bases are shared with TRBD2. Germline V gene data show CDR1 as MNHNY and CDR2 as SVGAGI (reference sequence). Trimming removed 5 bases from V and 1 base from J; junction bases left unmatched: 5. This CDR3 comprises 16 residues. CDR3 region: CASSNSGRGRTDTQYF. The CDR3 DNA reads TGTGCCAGCAGTAATAGCGGGAGGGGTCGCACAGATACGCAGTATTTT.

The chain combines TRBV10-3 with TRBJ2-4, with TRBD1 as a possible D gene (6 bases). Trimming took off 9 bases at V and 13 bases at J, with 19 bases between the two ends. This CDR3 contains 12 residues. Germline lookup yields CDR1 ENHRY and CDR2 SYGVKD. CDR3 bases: TGTGCCATTGGAAGCGATCAGGGGCAACAGTACTTC. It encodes CAIGSDQGQQYF.

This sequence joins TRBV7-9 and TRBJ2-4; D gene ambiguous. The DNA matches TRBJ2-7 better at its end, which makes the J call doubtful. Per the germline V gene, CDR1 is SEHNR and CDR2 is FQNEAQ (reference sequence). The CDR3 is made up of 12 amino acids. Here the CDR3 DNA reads TGTGCCAGCAGCTTAGTCGCCTGCGAGCAGTACTTC. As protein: CASSLVACEQYF.

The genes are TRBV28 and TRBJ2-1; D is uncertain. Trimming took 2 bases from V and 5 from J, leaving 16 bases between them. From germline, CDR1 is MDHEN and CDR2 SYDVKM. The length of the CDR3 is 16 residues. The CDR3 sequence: CASSLPRGSHDNEQFF. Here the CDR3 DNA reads TGTGCCAGCAGTTTACCCCGAGGCAGCCACGACAATGAGCAGTTCTTC.

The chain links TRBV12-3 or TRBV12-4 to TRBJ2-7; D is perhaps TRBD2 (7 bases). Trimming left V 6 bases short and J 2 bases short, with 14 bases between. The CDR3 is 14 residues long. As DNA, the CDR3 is TGTGCCAGCAGCCCCGGGGGGCCCACCTACGAGCAGTACTTC. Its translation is CASSPGGPTYEQYF.

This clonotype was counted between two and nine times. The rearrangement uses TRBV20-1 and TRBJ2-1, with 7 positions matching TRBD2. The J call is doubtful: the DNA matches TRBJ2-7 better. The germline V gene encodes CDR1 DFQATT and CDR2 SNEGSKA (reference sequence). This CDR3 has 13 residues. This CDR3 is CSARVAGAYEQYF. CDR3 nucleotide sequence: TGCAGTGCTAGAGTGGCGGGGGCCTACGAGCAGTACTTC.

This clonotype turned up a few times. CDR3 region: CASSQEGHSSGNTIYF. CDR3 DNA sequence: TGCGCCAGCAGCCAAGAGGGGCACAGCTCTGGAAACACCATATATTTT. The chain couples TRBV4-3 to TRBJ1-3, with D possibly being TRBD1 (5 bases). This CDR3 spans 16 amino acids. Germline assignment: CDR1 LGHNA and CDR2 YSLEER. The V gene lost 0 bases and the J gene lost 0 bases, with 9 bases spanning the gap.

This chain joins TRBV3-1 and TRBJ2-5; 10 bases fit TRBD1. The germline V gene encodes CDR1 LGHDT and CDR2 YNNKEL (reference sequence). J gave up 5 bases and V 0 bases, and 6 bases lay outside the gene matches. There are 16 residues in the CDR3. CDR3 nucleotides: TGTGCCAGCAGCCAAGAGGGGACAGGGGTCTCGGAGACCCAGTACTTC. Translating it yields CASSQEGTGVSETQYF.

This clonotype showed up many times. The CDR3 DNA is TGTGCCAGCAGCTTAGCCCCCCTAGCGAGCAGCACAGATACGCAGTATTTT. This translates into CASSLAPLASSTDTQYF. The genes are TRBV7-9 and TRBJ2-3; D is possibly TRBD2 (6 bases). Per germline, CDR1 SEHNR and CDR2 FQNEAQ (reference sequence). Trimming stripped 0 bases from V and 0 bases from J, with 13 bases between. This CDR3 is 17 amino acids long.

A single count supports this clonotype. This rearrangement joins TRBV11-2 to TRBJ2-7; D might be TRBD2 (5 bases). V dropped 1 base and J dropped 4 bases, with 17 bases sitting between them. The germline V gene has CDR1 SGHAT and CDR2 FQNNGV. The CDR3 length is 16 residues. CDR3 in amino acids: CASSLVRQLETYEQYF. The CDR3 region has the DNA TGTGCCAGCAGCTTAGTCCGGCAACTAGAGACTTACGAGCAGTACTTC.